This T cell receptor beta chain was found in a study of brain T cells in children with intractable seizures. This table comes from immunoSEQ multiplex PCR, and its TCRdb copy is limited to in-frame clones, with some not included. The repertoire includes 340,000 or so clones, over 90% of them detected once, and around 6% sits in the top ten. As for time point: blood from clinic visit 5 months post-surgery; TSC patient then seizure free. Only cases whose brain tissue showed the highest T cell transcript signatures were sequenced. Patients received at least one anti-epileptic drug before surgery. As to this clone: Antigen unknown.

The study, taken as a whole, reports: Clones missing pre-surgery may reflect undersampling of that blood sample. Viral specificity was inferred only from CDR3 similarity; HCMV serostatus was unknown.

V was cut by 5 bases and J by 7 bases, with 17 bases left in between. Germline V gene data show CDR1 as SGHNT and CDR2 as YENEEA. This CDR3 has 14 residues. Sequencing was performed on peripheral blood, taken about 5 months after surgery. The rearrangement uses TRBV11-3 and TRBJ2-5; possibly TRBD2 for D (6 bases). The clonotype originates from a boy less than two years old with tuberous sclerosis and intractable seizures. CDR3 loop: CASSRIGREGTQYF. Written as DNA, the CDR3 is TGTGCCAGCAGCCGAATAGGGCGGGAAGGGACCCAGTACTTC.